A single sample gave rise to the 7 T cell receptor beta chains below, sequenced in a study of siplizumab effects on memory and regulatory T cells. Assay: immunoSEQ multiplex PCR; the TCRdb copy retains only in-frame clones and omits some. Of nearly 85,000 clones listed, roughly 87% are singletons. Sequences were obtained from Tregs sorted from blood. These receptors were taken from a human donor in good health.

The rearrangement joins TRBV11-2 to TRBJ2-7; no clear D gene. CDR1 is SGHAT and CDR2 is FQNNGV in the germline V gene. The ends were cut back, 5 bases at V and 9 bases at J, with 20 bases in the middle. CDR3 size: 14 residues. The CDR3 nucleotides read TGTGCCAGCAGCCCCGGGCCCCTTTCCGCCGGGCAGTACTTC. It translates to CASSPGPLSAGQYF.

The rearrangement links TRBV30 to TRBJ2-3; unclear D gene. The CDR3 sequence is 12 residues long. V lost 4 bases to trimming and J lost 1 base, with 6 bases between them. Germline V gene lookup returns CDR1 GTSNPN and CDR2 SVGIG (reference sequence). CDR3 sequence: CAWNWGTDTQYF. The CDR3 region has the DNA TGTGCCTGGAATTGGGGCACAGATACGCAGTATTTT.

The chain recombines TRBV6-1 with TRBJ1-3; 7 nucleotides match TRBD1. Germline assignment: CDR1 MNHNS and CDR2 SASEGT. V trimming: 8 bases; J trimming: 6 bases; junction bases outside the gene matches: 7. The CDR3 is 13 amino acids. CDR3 sequence reads: CASGGTAENTIYF. CDR3 nucleotides: TGTGCCAGCGGAGGGACAGCGGAAAACACCATATATTTT.

The V gene is TRBV7-6, the J gene TRBJ2-5, with D possibly being TRBD1 (6 bases). Trimming cost V 5 bases and J 3 bases, with 10 bases left between them. The CDR3 runs 13 residues. Germline CDR1 is SGHVS and CDR2 is FNYEAQ. For the CDR3, the DNA is TGTGCCAGCAGCCCACAGGGTAAAGAGACCCAGTACTTC. Protein sequence: CASSPQGKETQYF. Full variable domain (outside the CDR3, taken from reference TRBV7-6 and TRBJ2-5): GAGVSQSPRYKVTKRGQDVALRCDPISGHVSLYWYRQALGQGPEFLTYFNYEAQQDKSGLPNDRFSAERPEGSISTLTIQRTEQRDSAMYRCASSPQGKETQYFGPGTRLLVL.

CDR3 loop: CASSIDRRDKLFF. The CDR3 DNA reads as TGTGCCAGTAGTATAGATCGCAGGGATAAACTGTTTTTT. This chain links TRBV19 with TRBJ1-4; D is possibly TRBD1 (5 bases). This CDR3 has 13 amino acids. The V gene lost 0 bases and the J gene lost 11 bases, with 10 bases spanning the gap. CDR1 is LNHDA, CDR2 SQIVND, per germline (reference sequence).

V usage is TRBV11-3 and J usage is TRBJ2-7; possibly TRBD1 for D (6 bases). The germline V gene has CDR1 SGHNT and CDR2 YENEEA. CDR3 size: 15 residues. Trimming took off 5 bases at V and 5 bases at J, with 19 bases between the two ends. The CDR3 loop reads CASSKGNRDVNEQYF. The CDR3 DNA follows: TGTGCCAGCAGCAAAGGGAACAGGGACGTCAACGAGCAGTACTTC.

The chain employs TRBV19 and TRBJ2-7, with 7 bases identical to TRBD1. V lost 6 bases, J lost 2 bases, and 10 bases stayed unmatched. The CDR3 is 15 residues long. Germline values: CDR1 LNHDA, CDR2 SQIVND (reference sequence). The CDR3 protein is CASSLDLTGAYEQYF. Written as DNA, the CDR3 is TGTGCCAGTAGCCTAGACCTTACAGGGGCCTACGAGCAGTACTTC. The variable domain in full, with the rest retrieved from reference TRBV19 and TRBJ2-7, is DGGITQSPKYLFRKEGQNVTLSCEQNLNHDAMYWYRQDPGQGLRLIYYSQIVNDFQKGDIAEGYSVSREKKESFPLTVTSAQKNPTAFYLCASSLDLTGAYEQYFGPGTRLTVT.